This passage covers 8 T cell receptor beta chains from one sample sequenced in a study of glioma-infiltrating T cells after dendritic cell vaccination. Indicated time point: after dendritic cell vaccination, including at tumor progression/relapse. TCRdb's table, derived via immunoSEQ multiplex PCR, lists solely in-frame clones and lacks some. The sample yields some 90,000 clones, approximately 78% seen once. The specimen comprised blood, sampled after dendritic cell vaccination. The receptors shown here come from a human donor with glioblastoma.

This clone was detected a few times. The CDR3 protein is CASSIPLLAWDEQYV. For the CDR3, the DNA is TGTGCCAGTAGTATCCCCTTACTAGCCTGGGACGAGCAGTACGTC. V and J are TRBV19 and TRBJ2-7; possibly TRBD2 for D (6 bases). V was pared by 3 bases and J by 5 bases, with 17 bases between. CDR1 and CDR2 (germline): LNHDA, SQIVND (reference sequence). The CDR3 runs 15 residues.

J is TRBJ2-7 and V is TRBV28, with D tentatively TRBD1 (6 bases). The CDR3 spans 13 residues. V lost 5 bases to trimming and J lost 2 bases, with 10 bases between them. Germline assignment: CDR1 MDHEN and CDR2 SYDVKM. The CDR3 spells CASSPGQTYEQYV. The CDR3 region has the DNA TGTGCCAGCAGTCCCGGACAGACCTACGAGCAGTACGTC.

The chain employs TRBV27 and TRBJ2-7; possible D gene TRBD1, 6 bases. CDR1 is MNHEY, CDR2 SMNVEV, per germline (reference sequence). The CDR3 length is 13 residues. V was pared by 4 bases and J by 1 base, with 8 bases between. CDR3 nucleotide sequence: TGTGCCAGCAGTTGGGACATTTCCTACGAGCAGTACTTC. Its protein is CASSWDISYEQYF.

The chain joins TRBV6-5 to TRBJ2-5; TRBD2 matches at 9 bases. Trimming at V came to 2 bases and at J to 5 bases, leaving 3 bases not matched to a gene. Germline V gene data show CDR1 as MNHEY and CDR2 as SVGAGI. The CDR3 contains 14 residues. CDR3 region: CASSYVAGGETQYF. In DNA, the CDR3 is TGTGCCAGCAGTTACGTGGCGGGAGGGGAGACCCAGTACTTC.

The V and J genes are TRBV6-6 and TRBJ1-2; D is undetermined. Germline lookup yields CDR1 MNHNY and CDR2 SVGAGI (reference sequence). This CDR3 spans 12 amino acids. Between the trimmed V and J ends, which lost 7 bases and 2 bases, there was a span of 8 bases. For the CDR3, the DNA is TGTGCCAGCACCACTGAAAACTATGGCTACACCTTC. Encoded protein: CASTTENYGYTF.

The V call is TRBV6-1, the J call TRBJ1-6, with 7 bases matching TRBD1. V lost 3 bases, J lost 1 base, and 6 bases stayed unmatched. The germline V gene has CDR1 MNHNS and CDR2 SASEGT. CDR3 length: 17 residues. CDR3 sequence: CASSDLTGKSYNSPLHF. CDR3 in DNA: TGTGCCAGCAGTGACCTGACAGGGAAATCCTATAATTCACCCCTCCACTTT.

V is TRBV5-4 and J is TRBJ2-3; 7 bases align to TRBD2. CDR1 SGHNT and CDR2 YYREEE come from the germline V gene (reference sequence). V was pared by 2 bases and J by 6 bases, with 6 bases of the junction left unmatched. CDR3 length: 14 amino acids. CDR3 in DNA: TGTGCCAGCAGCTTCGGACTAGTCGCCGATACGCAGTATTTT. Protein: CASSFGLVADTQYF.

The rearrangement uses TRBV5-1 and TRBJ2-1, with TRBD2 matching 8 bases. The J segment lost 3 bases and the V segment lost 3 bases, leaving 5 bases of the junction unmatched. The CDR3 runs 15 residues. CDR1 SGHRS and CDR2 YFSETQ come from the germline V gene. The CDR3 sequence is CASSSRGVNYNEQFF. The DNA of the CDR3 is TGCGCCAGCAGCTCGCGGGGGGTTAACTACAATGAGCAGTTCTTC. The whole variable domain, filled in from reference TRBV5-1 and TRBJ2-1, reads KAGVTQTPRYLIKTRGQQVTLSCSPISGHRSVSWYQQTPGQGLQFLFEYFSETQRNKGNFPGRFSGRQFSNSRSEMNVSTLELGDSALYLCASSSRGVNYNEQFFGPGTRLTVL.